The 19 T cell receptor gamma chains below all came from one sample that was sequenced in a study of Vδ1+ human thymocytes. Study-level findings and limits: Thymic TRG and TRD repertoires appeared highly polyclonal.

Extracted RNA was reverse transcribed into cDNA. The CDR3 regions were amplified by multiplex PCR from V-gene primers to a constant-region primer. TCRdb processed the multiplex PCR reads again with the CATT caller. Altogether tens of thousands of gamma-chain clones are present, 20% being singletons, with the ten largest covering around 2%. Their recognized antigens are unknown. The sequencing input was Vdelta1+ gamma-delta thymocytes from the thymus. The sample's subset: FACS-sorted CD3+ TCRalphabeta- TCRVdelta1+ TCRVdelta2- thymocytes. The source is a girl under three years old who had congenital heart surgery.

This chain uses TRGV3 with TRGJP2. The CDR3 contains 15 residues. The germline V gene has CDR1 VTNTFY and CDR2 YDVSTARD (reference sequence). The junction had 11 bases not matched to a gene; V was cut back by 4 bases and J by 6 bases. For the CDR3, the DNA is TGTGCCACCTGGGATCGGAGAGGGGGTGATTGGATCAAGACGTTT. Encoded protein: CATWDRRGGDWIKTF.

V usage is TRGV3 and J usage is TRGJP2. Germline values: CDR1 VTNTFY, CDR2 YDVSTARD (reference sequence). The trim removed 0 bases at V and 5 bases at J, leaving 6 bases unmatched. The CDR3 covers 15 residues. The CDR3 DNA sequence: TGTGCCACCTGGGACAGGGTTGGAAGTGATTGGATCAAGACGTTT. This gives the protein CATWDRVGSDWIKTF.

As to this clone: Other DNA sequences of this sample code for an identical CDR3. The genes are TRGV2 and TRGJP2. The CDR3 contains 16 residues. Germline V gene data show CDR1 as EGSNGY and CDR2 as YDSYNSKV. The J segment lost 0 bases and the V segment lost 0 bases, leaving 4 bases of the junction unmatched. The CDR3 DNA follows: TGTGCCACCTGGGACGGGCCTGATAGTAGTGATTGGATCAAGACGTTT. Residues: CATWDGPDSSDWIKTF.

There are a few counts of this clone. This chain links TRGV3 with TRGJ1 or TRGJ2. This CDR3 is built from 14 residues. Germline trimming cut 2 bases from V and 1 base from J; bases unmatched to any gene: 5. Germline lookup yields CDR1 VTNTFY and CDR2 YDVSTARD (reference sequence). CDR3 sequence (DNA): TGTGCCACCTGGGACAAAGAAAATTATTATAAGAAACTCTTT. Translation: CATWDKENYYKKLF.

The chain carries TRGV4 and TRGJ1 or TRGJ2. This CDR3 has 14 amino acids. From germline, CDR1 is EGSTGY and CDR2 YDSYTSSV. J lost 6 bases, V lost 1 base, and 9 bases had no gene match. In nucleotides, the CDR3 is TGTGCCACCTGGGATGGTTCGAGCGGTTATAAGAAACTCTTT. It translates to CATWDGSSGYKKLF.

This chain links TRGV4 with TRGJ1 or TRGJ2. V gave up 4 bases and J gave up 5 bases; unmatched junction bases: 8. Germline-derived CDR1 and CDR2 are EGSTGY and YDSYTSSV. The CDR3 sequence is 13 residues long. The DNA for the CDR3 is TGTGCCACCTGGGACAGAAACAATTATAAGAAACTCTTT. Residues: CATWDRNNYKKLF.

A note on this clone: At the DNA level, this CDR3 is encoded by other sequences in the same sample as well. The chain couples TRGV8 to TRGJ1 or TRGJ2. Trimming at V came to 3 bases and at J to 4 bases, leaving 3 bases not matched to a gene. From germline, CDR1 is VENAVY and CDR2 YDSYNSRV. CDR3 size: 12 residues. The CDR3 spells CATWDYYYKKLF. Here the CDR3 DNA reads TGTGCCACCTGGGATTACTATTATAAGAAACTCTTT.

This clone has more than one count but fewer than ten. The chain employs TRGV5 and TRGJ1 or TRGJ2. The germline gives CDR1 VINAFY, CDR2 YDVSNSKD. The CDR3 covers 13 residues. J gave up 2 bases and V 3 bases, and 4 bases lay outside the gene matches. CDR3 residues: CATWDVDYYKKLF. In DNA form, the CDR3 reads TGTGCCACCTGGGACGTCGATTATTATAAGAAACTCTTT.

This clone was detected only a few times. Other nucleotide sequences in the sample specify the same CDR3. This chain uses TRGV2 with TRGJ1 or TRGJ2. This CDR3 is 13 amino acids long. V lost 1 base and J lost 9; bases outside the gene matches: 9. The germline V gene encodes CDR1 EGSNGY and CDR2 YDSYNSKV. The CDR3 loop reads CATWDGPPPKKLF. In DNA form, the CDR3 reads TGTGCCACCTGGGACGGTCCGCCGCCTAAGAAACTCTTT.

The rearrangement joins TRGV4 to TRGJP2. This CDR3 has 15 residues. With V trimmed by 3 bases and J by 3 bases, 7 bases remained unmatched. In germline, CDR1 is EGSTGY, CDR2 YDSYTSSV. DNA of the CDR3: TGTGCCACCTGGGATAGGGAGGGTAGTGATTGGATCAAGACGTTT. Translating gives CATWDREGSDWIKTF.

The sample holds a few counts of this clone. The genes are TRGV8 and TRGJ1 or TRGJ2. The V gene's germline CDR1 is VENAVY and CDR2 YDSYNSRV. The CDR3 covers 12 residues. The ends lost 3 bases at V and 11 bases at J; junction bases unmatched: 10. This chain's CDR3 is CATWDGGWEKLF. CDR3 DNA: TGTGCCACCTGGGATGGGGGCTGGGAGAAACTCTTT.

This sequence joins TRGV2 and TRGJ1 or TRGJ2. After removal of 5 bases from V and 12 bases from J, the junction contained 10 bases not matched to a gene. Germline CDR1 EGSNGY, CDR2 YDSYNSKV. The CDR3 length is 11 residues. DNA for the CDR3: TGTGCCACCTGGGTTCAGAGGGGGAAACTCTTT. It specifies CATWVQRGKLF.

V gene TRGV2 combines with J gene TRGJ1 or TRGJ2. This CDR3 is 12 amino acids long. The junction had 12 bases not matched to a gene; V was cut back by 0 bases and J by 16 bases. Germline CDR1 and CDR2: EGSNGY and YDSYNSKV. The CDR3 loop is CATWDGQPLLLF. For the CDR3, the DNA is TGTGCCACCTGGGACGGGCAGCCCCTTTTGCTCTTT.

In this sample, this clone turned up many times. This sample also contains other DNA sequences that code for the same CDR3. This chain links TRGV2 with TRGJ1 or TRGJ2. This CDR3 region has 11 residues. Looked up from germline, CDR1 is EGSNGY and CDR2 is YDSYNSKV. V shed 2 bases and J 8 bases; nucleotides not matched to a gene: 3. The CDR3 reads CATWDVNKKLF. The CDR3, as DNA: TGTGCCACCTGGGACGTAAATAAGAAACTCTTT.

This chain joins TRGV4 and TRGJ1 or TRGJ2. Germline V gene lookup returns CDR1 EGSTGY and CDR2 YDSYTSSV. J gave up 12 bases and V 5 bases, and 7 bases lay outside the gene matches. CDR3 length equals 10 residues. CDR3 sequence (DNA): TGTGCCACCTGGGGCCCTTCGAAACTCTTT. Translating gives CATWGPSKLF.

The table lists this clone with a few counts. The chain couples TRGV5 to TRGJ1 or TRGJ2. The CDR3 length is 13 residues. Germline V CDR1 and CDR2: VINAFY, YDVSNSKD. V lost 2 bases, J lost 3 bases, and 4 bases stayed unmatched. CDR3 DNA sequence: TGTGCCACCTGGGACAACCGTTATTATAAGAAACTCTTT. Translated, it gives CATWDNRYYKKLF.

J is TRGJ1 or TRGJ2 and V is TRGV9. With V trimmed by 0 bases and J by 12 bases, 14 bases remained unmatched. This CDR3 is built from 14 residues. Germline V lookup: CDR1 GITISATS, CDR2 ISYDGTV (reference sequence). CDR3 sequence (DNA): TGTGCCTTGTGGGAGGTGTATCCCGCCCACTCGAAACTCTTT. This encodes CALWEVYPAHSKLF.

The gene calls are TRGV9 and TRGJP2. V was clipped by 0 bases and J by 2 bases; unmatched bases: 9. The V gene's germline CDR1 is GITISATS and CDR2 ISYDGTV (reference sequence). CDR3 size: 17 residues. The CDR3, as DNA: TGTGCCTTGTGGGAGGTGGATGTGGGGAGTAGTGATTGGATCAAGACGTTT. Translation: CALWEVDVGSSDWIKTF.

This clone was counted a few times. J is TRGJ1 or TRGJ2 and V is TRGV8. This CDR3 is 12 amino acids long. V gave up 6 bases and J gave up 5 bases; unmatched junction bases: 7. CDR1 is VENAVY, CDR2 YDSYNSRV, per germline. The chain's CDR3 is CATWTPNYKKLF. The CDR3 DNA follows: TGTGCCACCTGGACACCGAATTATAAGAAACTCTTT.